This TCR beta chain is drawn from a study of shared clonotypes between healthy human individuals. Germline CDR1 MNHEY, CDR2 SMNVEV (reference sequence). V was cut by 6 bases and J by 0 bases, with 14 bases left in between. This CDR3 region has 15 residues. The protocol was immunoSEQ multiplex PCR, while the TCRdb copy is restricted to in-frame clones and leaves out a portion. There are about 1 million clones in the sample; about 75% occur only once, and about 1.4% lies in the top ten. Study-wide results and caveats: Larger richness was generally estimated for naive than memory subsets. Large depth notwithstanding, sorted-subset sequencing proved incomplete by rarefaction.

To note about this clone: Antigen specificity is unknown.

What was sequenced was memory CD4+ T cells sorted from blood. Stated subset: CD45RA-negative fraction. This clonotype was sampled from a man between 18 and 29 years old in good health. V gene TRBV27 combines with J gene TRBJ1-2; D is unresolved. Written as DNA, the CDR3 is TGTGCCAGCAGCGATGGAGCTAGTCCTAACTATGGCTACACCTTC. Its translation is CASSDGASPNYGYTF.